Listed below are T cell receptor beta chains from one sample, sequenced in a study of T cell responses to AZD1222 COVID-19 vaccine. Assay used: immunoSEQ multiplex PCR; TCRdb lists only in-frame clones, some missing. The table has about 120,000 clones, less than 90% seen once. Material: peripheral blood, obtained on day 0 of AZD1222 vaccination. These receptors were collected from an adult in good health. Both conserved end residues are part of each CDR3. Fields, in order: J gene, D gene, V gene, clone size, CDR3 protein, CDR3 DNA. The D gene is left open where the match is weak. Clone size is shown for a subset of rows, as once, few, many or a class of expanded clone.

J: TRBJ1-6; D: TRBD1; V: TRBV10-3; size: -; CDR3: CAISGTGSNSPLHF; DNA: TGTGCCATCAGTGGGACAGGGAGTAATTCACCCCTCCACTTT
J: TRBJ1-2; D: -; V: TRBV29-1; size: few; CDR3: CSGLQDGYTF; DNA: TGCAGCGGACTACAAGATGGCTACACCTTC
J: TRBJ1-1; D: -; V: TRBV5-1; size: -; CDR3: CASSGGAGWTEAFF; DNA: TGCGCCAGCAGTGGGGGCGCGGGCTGGACTGAAGCTTTCTTT
J: TRBJ2-1; D: -; V: TRBV10-3; size: -; CDR3: CAISESGGSYNEQFF; DNA: TGTGCCATCAGTGAGTCAGGGGGCTCCTACAATGAGCAGTTCTTC
J: TRBJ1-5; D: -; V: TRBV19; size: -; CDR3: CATRPKGVGQPQHF; DNA: TGTGCCACCCGTCCCAAGGGGGTTGGTCAGCCCCAGCATTTT
J: TRBJ2-3; D: TRBD1; V: TRBV5-1; size: -; CDR3: CASSLGGTGITSTDTQYF; DNA: TGCGCCAGCAGCTTGGGTGGGACAGGGATTACTAGCACAGATACGCAGTATTTT
J: TRBJ1-6; D: TRBD1; V: TRBV27; size: -; CDR3: CASSLGTGRRNSPLHF; DNA: TGTGCCAGCAGTCTCGGGACAGGGAGAAGGAATTCACCCCTCCACTTT
J: TRBJ1-6; D: TRBD1; V: TRBV28; size: -; CDR3: CASTPGGESSPLHF; DNA: TGTGCCAGCACCCCAGGGGGCGAGAGTTCACCCCTCCACTTT
J: TRBJ2-1; D: -; V: TRBV5-1; size: -; CDR3: CASSLKLSSYNEQFF; DNA: TGCGCCAGCAGCTTGAAGCTAAGCTCCTACAATGAGCAGTTCTTC
J: TRBJ1-1; D: TRBD1; V: TRBV4-1; size: -; CDR3: CASSPSRGTGGPMNTEAFF; DNA: TGCGCCAGCAGCCCAAGCAGGGGGACAGGGGGTCCGATGAACACTGAAGCTTTCTTT
J: TRBJ2-2; D: -; V: TRBV30; size: -; CDR3: CAWSVGGPSNTGELFF; DNA: TGTGCCTGGAGTGTCGGTGGGCCCTCGAACACCGGGGAGCTGTTTTTT
J: TRBJ1-3; D: -; V: TRBV5-5; size: -; CDR3: CASSSTFGNTIYF; DNA: TGTGCCAGCAGCTCGACATTTGGAAACACCATATATTTT
J: TRBJ1-1; D: -; V: TRBV11-2; size: -; CDR3: CASSPGPRRDTEAFF; DNA: TGTGCCAGCAGCCCAGGCCCCCGGAGGGACACTGAAGCTTTCTTT
J: TRBJ2-7; D: TRBD2; V: TRBV19; size: -; CDR3: CASSIPSGSFNEQYF; DNA: TGTGCCAGTAGTATCCCTAGCGGGAGCTTCAACGAGCAGTACTTC
J: TRBJ2-3; D: TRBD2; V: TRBV7-8; size: -; CDR3: CASNDQATSGVTDTQYF; DNA: TGTGCCAGCAACGATCAGGCGACTAGCGGGGTCACAGATACGCAGTATTTT
J: TRBJ2-1; D: TRBD1; V: TRBV28; size: -; CDR3: CASRTGASPDGEQFF; DNA: TGTGCCAGCAGGACAGGGGCTTCTCCGGATGGTGAGCAGTTCTTC
J: TRBJ1-3; D: -; V: TRBV29-1; size: once; CDR3: CSVGVGSGNTIYF; DNA: TGCAGCGTCGGGGTGGGCTCTGGAAACACCATATATTTT
J: TRBJ2-3; D: -; V: TRBV5-1; size: -; CDR3: CASSLAGGGTDTQYF; DNA: TGCGCCAGCAGCTTGGCTGGAGGGGGAACAGATACGCAGTATTTT
J: TRBJ1-5; D: -; V: TRBV6-1; size: -; CDR3: CASSERRGLAQHF; DNA: TGTGCCAGCAGTGAACGGCGCGGTTTGGCCCAGCATTTT
J: TRBJ1-1; D: TRBD1; V: TRBV30; size: -; CDR3: CAWKGQSNTEAFF; DNA: TGTGCCTGGAAGGGACAGTCGAACACTGAAGCTTTCTTT
J: TRBJ1-2; D: -; V: TRBV19; size: -; CDR3: CASGPEGYTF; DNA: TGTGCCAGTGGGCCGGAGGGGTACACCTTC
J: TRBJ1-5; D: -; V: TRBV19; size: -; CDR3: CASSTRGSNQPQHF; DNA: TGTGCCAGTAGTACCCGGGGGAGCAATCAGCCCCAGCATTTT
J: TRBJ2-7; D: -; V: TRBV27; size: -; CDR3: CASSLSSGGYEQYF; DNA: TGTGCCAGCAGTTTATCATCCGGGGGCTACGAGCAGTACTTC
J: TRBJ1-3; D: -; V: TRBV30; size: -; CDR3: CAWSGGGKGNTIYF; DNA: TGTGCCTGGAGTGGAGGAGGGAAGGGAAACACCATATATTTT
J: TRBJ1-2; D: TRBD1; V: TRBV5-4; size: -; CDR3: CASSPLRQGSNYGYTF; DNA: TGTGCCAGCAGCCCCCTCCGACAGGGATCCAACTATGGCTACACCTTC